This is a list of T cell receptor beta chains from one sample in a study of T cell changes during pregnancy in multiple sclerosis. The data were produced by immunoSEQ multiplex PCR, yet TCRdb's version contains in-frame clones alone and is incomplete. The table shows roughly 80,000 clones, with roughly 91% occurring only once. The sequencing used peripheral blood, collected after pregnancy. These receptor sequences come from a female donor in good health, enrolled as a control in a pregnancy study. Both conserved end residues are part of each CDR3. The order of the fields is J gene, clone size, V gene, D gene, CDR3 protein, CDR3 DNA. D genes are given only for firm matches. The size entry is marked missing in some rows and otherwise reads once, few, many or a size class.

TRBJ2-1	NA	TRBV30	NA	CAWSVFGQSSYNEQFF	TGTGCCTGGAGTGTGTTCGGTCAAAGCTCCTACAATGAGCAGTTCTTC
TRBJ1-2	NA	TRBV30	NA	CAWSLGEGGIQTSGYTF	TGTGCCTGGAGTCTCGGTGAAGGGGGTATCCAAACGAGTGGCTACACCTTC
TRBJ2-7	NA	TRBV6-5	TRBD2	CASSGGTSGSHEQYF	TGTGCCAGCAGTGGCGGGACTAGCGGGAGCCACGAGCAGTACTTC
TRBJ1-5	NA	TRBV6-1	NA	CASSKTGYSNQPQHF	TGTGCCAGCAGTAAAACAGGTTATAGCAATCAGCCCCAGCATTTT
TRBJ2-1	NA	TRBV5-6	TRBD2	CASSLDLTSAEQFF	TGTGCCAGCAGCTTGGACCTTACTAGCGCTGAGCAGTTCTTC
TRBJ2-5	NA	TRBV19	TRBD1	CASRGTEQETQYF	TGTGCCAGCAGAGGGACAGAGCAAGAGACCCAGTACTTC
TRBJ2-1	NA	TRBV2	TRBD1	CASSVQGARNEQFF	TGTGCCAGCAGTGTACAGGGGGCGCGAAATGAGCAGTTCTTC
TRBJ2-3	NA	TRBV10-3	NA	CASRAGPDTDTQYF	TGTGCCTCGCGGGCCGGACCGGACACAGATACGCAGTATTTT
TRBJ2-5	NA	TRBV7-7	NA	CASSLDGRETQYF	TGTGCTAGCAGCTTAGACGGTCGAGAGACCCAGTACTTC
TRBJ2-7	NA	TRBV9	TRBD1	CASSVDHWTGSEQYF	TGTGCCAGCAGCGTAGATCACTGGACAGGGTCCGAGCAGTACTTC
TRBJ2-7	NA	TRBV7-9	NA	CASSLIGQGYEQYF	TGTGCCAGCAGCTTAATCGGACAAGGCTACGAGCAGTACTTC
TRBJ1-2	NA	TRBV20-1	NA	CSARRSYGYTF	TGCAGTGCTAGGCGCTCTTATGGCTACACCTTC
TRBJ2-2	few	TRBV2	TRBD2	CASKTGTRYTGELFF	TGTGCCAGCAAGACCGGGACTAGATACACCGGGGAGCTGTTTTTT
TRBJ2-1	NA	TRBV5-8	NA	CASSLGGQPYNEQFF	TGTGCCAGCAGCTTGGGAGGACAGCCTTACAATGAGCAGTTCTTC
TRBJ2-1	NA	TRBV29-1	TRBD1	CSVGSGTGEGFPPYNEQFF	TGCAGCGTAGGCAGCGGGACAGGGGAGGGATTCCCCCCTTACAATGAGCAGTTCTTC
TRBJ2-3	NA	TRBV4-2	TRBD2	CASSQVGGRPDTQYF	TGTGCCAGCAGCCAAGTAGGCGGGAGGCCGGATACGCAGTATTTT
TRBJ2-7	NA	TRBV5-6	TRBD2	CASSFRFLAGTSGYEQYF	TGTGCCAGCAGCTTCCGATTCCTCGCCGGGACTAGCGGATACGAGCAGTACTTC
TRBJ1-5	NA	TRBV15	NA	CATSSGGSGWNQPQHF	TGTGCCACCAGCAGCGGCGGGTCGGGTTGGAATCAGCCCCAGCATTTT
TRBJ2-5	NA	TRBV30	NA	CAWSVQAQETQYF	TGTGCCTGGAGTGTACAGGCTCAAGAGACCCAGTACTTC
TRBJ2-7	NA	TRBV10-3	TRBD1	CAISTRDRVFEQYF	TGTGCCATCAGTACCAGGGACAGGGTTTTCGAGCAGTACTTC
TRBJ2-5	NA	TRBV29-1	NA	CSAWGEETQYF	TGCAGCGCGTGGGGAGAAGAGACCCAGTACTTC
TRBJ1-5	NA	TRBV6-5	TRBD1	CASQDRGQPQHF	TGTGCCAGCCAGGACAGGGGACAGCCCCAGCATTTT
TRBJ1-1	NA	TRBV6-7	NA	CASSYRRARDTEAFF	TGTGCCAGCAGTTACCGGAGAGCCCGGGACACTGAAGCTTTCTTT
TRBJ2-7	NA	TRBV28	NA	CASSWGLLNRYEQYF	TGTGCCAGCAGTTGGGGGCTCCTAAATAGATACGAGCAGTACTTC
TRBJ2-3	NA	TRBV19	TRBD2	CASSTTRQTSGPRSTQYF	TGTGCCAGTAGTACGACCCGCCAGACTAGCGGACCCCGAAGTACGCAGTATTTT
TRBJ2-5	once	TRBV2	TRBD2	CASSGPSGAQETQYF	TGTGCCAGCAGTGGCCCTAGCGGGGCCCAAGAGACCCAGTACTTC
TRBJ2-5	NA	TRBV5-1	TRBD2	CASRKGGGGGGETQYF	TGCGCCAGCAGGAAAGGCGGCGGGGGAGGAGGAGAGACCCAGTACTTC
TRBJ2-7	NA	TRBV28	NA	CASSLGPPGTSYPYEQYF	TGTGCCAGCAGTTTAGGTCCGCCGGGGACTTCCTACCCCTACGAGCAGTACTTC
TRBJ1-3	NA	TRBV7-9	NA	CASSSTLTGNTIYF	TGTGCCAGCAGCTCAACGCTAACCGGAAACACCATATATTTT
TRBJ2-5	once	TRBV13	NA	CASVGDGETQYF	TGTGCCAGCGTCGGAGATGGGGAGACCCAGTACTTC
TRBJ1-5	NA	TRBV2	TRBD1	CASRQGAEGNQPQHF	TGTGCCAGCAGACAGGGGGCGGAGGGCAATCAGCCCCAGCATTTT
TRBJ1-3	NA	TRBV6-5	TRBD1	CATRQGPGGNTIYF	TGTGCCACCAGACAGGGTCCGGGAGGAAACACCATATATTTT
TRBJ2-5	NA	TRBV7-2	NA	CASSFSRYQETQYF	TGTGCCAGCAGCTTCTCCCGGTACCAAGAGACCCAGTACTTC
TRBJ2-3	NA	TRBV30	TRBD2	CALRSGSPDTQYF	TGTGCCTTACGGAGCGGGAGCCCAGATACGCAGTATTTT
TRBJ2-6	NA	TRBV27	NA	CASSFSSGANVLTF	TGTGCCAGCAGTTTCTCCTCTGGGGCCAACGTCCTGACTTTC
TRBJ2-2	NA	TRBV5-1	NA	CASSSGQNTGELFF	TGCGCCAGCAGCTCGGGACAGAACACCGGGGAGCTGTTTTTT
TRBJ2-2	NA	TRBV10-3	NA	CAISETWRAHTGELFF	TGTGCCATCAGTGAAACTTGGAGGGCCCACACCGGGGAGCTGTTTTTT
TRBJ1-1	NA	TRBV6-5	TRBD1	CASSYGRGQEAFF	TGTGCCAGCAGTTACGGCAGGGGGCAGGAAGCTTTCTTT